The rows below give T cell receptor beta chains drawn from one sample of a study of T-cell memory formation after mild COVID-19. TCRdb reprocessed the 5' RACE reads via MiXCR and lists one record per CDR3 protein. The sample has about 430,000 distinct CDR3 sequences, approximately 18% seen once. Sequences were obtained from PBMCs or a T cell subset sorted from them (not recorded which). Receptor source: a man aged 18 to 30 who had mild COVID-19 (a few samples of this study predate the infection). Cell type and time point are not known. CDR3s include the opening cysteine and the closing phenylalanine or tryptophan. A D gene is named only where the DNA matches it firmly. Clone size is given for some rows only: seen once, a few or many times, or a class if the clone is expanded.

clone size,V gene,D gene,CDR3 length,J gene,CDR3 DNA,CDR3 protein
few,TRBV7-2,TRBD2,17,TRBJ2-5,TGTGCCAGCAGCTTTAGCGGTCTAGCGGGGTACCAAGAGACCCAGTACTTC,CASSFSGLAGYQETQYF
-,TRBV24-1,TRBD1,13,TRBJ1-2,TGTGCCACCAGCCGGGACAGCAACTATGGCTACACCTTC,CATSRDSNYGYTF
-,TRBV30,-,17,TRBJ2-1,TGTGCCTGGAGTCCCAGTTTGGGGGGGCGCGGGTACAATGAGCAGTTCTTC,CAWSPSLGGRGYNEQFF
few,TRBV24-1,-,20,TRBJ2-3,TGTGCCACCAGTGATGCCCCAGGGACGGGCGCACCTACTAGCACAGATACGCAGTATTTT,CATSDAPGTGAPTSTDTQYF
-,TRBV6-4,TRBD2,16,TRBJ2-3,TGTGCCAGCAGTGAGGGGACTAGCGGGGGCACAGATACGCAGTATTTT,CASSEGTSGGTDTQYF
few,TRBV5-1,-,15,TRBJ1-5,TGCGCCAGCAGCGTACTACCAGGGAGCAATCAGCCCCAGCATTTT,CASSVLPGSNQPQHF
few,TRBV7-6,-,14,TRBJ1-1,TGTGCCAGCAGCCCAACAGGACAGAACACTGAAGCTTTCTTT,CASSPTGQNTEAFF
-,TRBV10-3,-,11,TRBJ2-3,TGTGCCATCAGGGGGGCGAATACGCAGTATTTT,CAIRGANTQYF
few,TRBV4-3,TRBD1,16,TRBJ1-2,TGCGCCAGCAGCCAAGCGCCGGGACAGGGTCACTATGGCTACACCTTC,CASSQAPGQGHYGYTF
few,TRBV7-9,-,16,TRBJ2-2,TGTGCCAGCGGCAGACCCTACCCCTCAAACACCGGGGAGCTGTTTTTT,CASGRPYPSNTGELFF
few,TRBV28,-,12,TRBJ1-2,TGTGCCAGCAGGCTCTATCTCGGCGGCTACACCTTC,CASRLYLGGYTF
few,TRBV3-1,-,14,TRBJ1-6,TGTGCCAGCAGCCCGCGTAGCGGGAATTCACCCCTCCACTTT,CASSPRSGNSPLHF
many,TRBV7-2,TRBD1,17,TRBJ2-5,TGTGCCAGCAGCTTAGATACCGGGACAGGGCGTGGAGAGACCCAGTACTTC,CASSLDTGTGRGETQYF
many,TRBV10-3,TRBD2,16,TRBJ2-5,TGTGCCATCAGTGGGGGTATAGCGGGGGACCAAGAGACCCAGTACTTC,CAISGGIAGDQETQYF
-,TRBV7-2,-,14,TRBJ1-4,TGTGCCAGCAGCTTTGGGAACGCTAATGAAAAACTGTTTTTT,CASSFGNANEKLFF
-,TRBV6-6,TRBD1,12,TRBJ2-7,TGTGCCAGCGGAACACCCCGGGACAGAGAGTACTTC,CASGTPRDREYF
-,TRBV9,-,13,TRBJ1-3,TGTGCCAGCTCTCCGGGGGGCGGAAACACCATATATTTT,CASSPGGGNTIYF
few,TRBV11-2,TRBD2,18,TRBJ2-6,TGTGCCAGCAGCTCGTTAGCGGGGGGCCTCTCTGGGGCCAACGTCCTGACTTTC,CASSSLAGGLSGANVLTF